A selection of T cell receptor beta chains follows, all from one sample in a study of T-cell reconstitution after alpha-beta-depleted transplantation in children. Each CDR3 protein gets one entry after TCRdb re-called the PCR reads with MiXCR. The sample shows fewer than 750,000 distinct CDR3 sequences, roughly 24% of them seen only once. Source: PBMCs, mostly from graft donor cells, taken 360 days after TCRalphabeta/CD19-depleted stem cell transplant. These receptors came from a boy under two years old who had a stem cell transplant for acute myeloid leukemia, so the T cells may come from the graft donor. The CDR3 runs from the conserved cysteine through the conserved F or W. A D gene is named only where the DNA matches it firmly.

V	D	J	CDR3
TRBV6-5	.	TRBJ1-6	CASSYSGNSPLHF
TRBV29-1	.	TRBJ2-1	CSVERDEQFF
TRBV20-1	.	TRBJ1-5	CSARGVDNQPQHF
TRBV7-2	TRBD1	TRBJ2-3	CASSSFDPWDRGRTDTQYF
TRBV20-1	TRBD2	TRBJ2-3	CSARDPLAGGPSTQYF
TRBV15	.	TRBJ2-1	CATSRNPPDRNEQFF
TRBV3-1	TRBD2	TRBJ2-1	CASSPNGGGVYNEQFF
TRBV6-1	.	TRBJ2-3	CASTPSVGLTDTQYF
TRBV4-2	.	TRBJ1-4	CASSQVGETNEKLFF
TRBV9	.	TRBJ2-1	CASSPGGGAYNEQFF
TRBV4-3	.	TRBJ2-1	CASSQEANHPNEQFF
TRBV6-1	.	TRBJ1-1	CASSNQVRAPTEAFF
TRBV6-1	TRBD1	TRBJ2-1	CASSPDRAKNEQFF
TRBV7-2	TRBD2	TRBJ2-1	CASSPTSGYNEQFF
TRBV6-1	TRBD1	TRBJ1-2	CASPGQGVYGYTF
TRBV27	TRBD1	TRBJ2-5	CARGQGRAETQYF
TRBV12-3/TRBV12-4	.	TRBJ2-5	CASGFWQETQYF
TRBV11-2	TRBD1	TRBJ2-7	CASSLTSGQYYEQYF
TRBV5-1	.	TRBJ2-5	CASRGARPEETQYF
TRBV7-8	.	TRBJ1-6	CASSSGKLENSPLHF
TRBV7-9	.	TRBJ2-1	CASSLFGGVSSYNEQFF
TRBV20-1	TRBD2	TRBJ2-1	CSASRGLAANNEQFF
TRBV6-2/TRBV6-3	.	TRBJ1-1	CASSLAGGDRSVEAFF